The clone carrying this T cell receptor beta chain was found once. The sample is drawn from a study of blood T cell repertoires in COVID-19. Study at large: Italy, Spain and the United States were the sources of the convalescent and acute COVID-19 samples. From T cells, B-cell-depleted T cells, or PBMCs came the material, which was cDNA or gDNA.

The study drew participants aged about 18 to 89 years from 20 to 30 US areas. TCRdb keeps only in-frame clones here, not all; method: immunoSEQ multiplex PCR. The top ten hold around 1.8% of the sample, which has under 250,000 clones, under 90% seen once. Sequencing was carried out using PBMCs or T cells enriched from blood (not recorded which). This clonotype originated in a man aged 60 to 75 who had recovered from COVID-19.

The CDR3 coding sequence is TGTGCCAGTAGTTCGACTAGCGGGGGCACAGATACGCAGTATTTT. Translation: CASSSTSGGTDTQYF. V usage is TRBV19 and J usage is TRBJ2-3; 11 bases align to TRBD2. In germline, CDR1 is LNHDA, CDR2 SQIVND (reference sequence). Losses at the gene ends were 5 bases for V and 1 base for J; bases not matched to a gene: 2. The CDR3 is 15 amino acids.